This T cell receptor (beta chain) was sequenced in a study of vaccination and CD4 T cells after COVID-19. Sample treatment: roughly 10-day PBMC culture with coronavirus spike peptide pools or control peptides (ViraFEST assay). This CDR3 spans 15 amino acids. Per germline, CDR1 MNHEY and CDR2 SVGAGI. Trimming cost V 0 bases and J 2 bases; bases outside gene matches: 4. With respect to this clonotype: The antigen is unknown.

An Oncomine TCR Beta short-read assay was used to sequence the DNA from cultured CD4+ T cells. Genomic DNA was extracted from cultured CD4+ T cells. One entry per CDR3 protein results from TCRdb running MiXCR on the PCR reads. The profile shows 9,500 to 15,000 distinct CDR3 sequences, about 57% of them singletons. This sequence was found in a human donor who had recovered from COVID-19. Sequenced input: CD4+ T cells from blood, cultured in vitro. V is TRBV6-5 and J is TRBJ2-7; 7 nucleotides line up with TRBD1. The CDR3 sequence: CASSYSTDRTYEQYF. CDR3 DNA: TGTGCCAGCAGTTACTCCACGGACAGGACCTACGAGCAGTACTTC.